The clone carrying this T cell receptor beta chain was recorded at least ten times. Its antigen remains unknown. These data come from a study of early T cells in non-severe SARS-CoV-2 infection. Study-wide context: Alpha and beta chains were unpaired, from unsorted whole-blood bulk RNA.

Researchers tagged individual cDNA molecules with unique molecular identifiers. TCRdb called the 5' RACE reads again in MiXCR, with one record for every CDR3 protein. There are about 58,000 distinct CDR3 sequences in the sample; less than 9.5% occur only once, and 3% to 3.5% lies in the top ten. Findings of the study overall: VDJdb matching favored anti-spike CD8 responses, missing private and CD4 specificities.

The V end was cut by 1 base, the J end by 3 bases, with 12 bases between. The CDR3 has 14 amino acids. The germline CDR1 and CDR2 sequences are DFQATT and SNEGSKA (reference sequence). The origin of this receptor is an adult who was a healthcare worker with PCR-confirmed SARS-CoV-2 infection or an uninfected control (not recorded which). Source material: whole blood. The chain uses TRBV20-1 and TRBJ2-5; D is undetermined. The CDR3 sequence is CSARGQTVKETQYF. CDR3 nucleotides: TGCAGTGCTAGAGGCCAGACTGTTAAAGAGACCCAGTACTTC.